This TCR beta chain is from a study of shared clonotypes between healthy human individuals. With respect to this clone: Its specificity is not known.

The authors combined CD45RO+ cells with CCR7-negative CD45RA+ TemRA cells as CD8 memory. Study results and limitations: What rarefaction showed was incomplete sorted-subset sequencing despite large depth. It was expected that sequencing depth would affect clonotype sharing among donors.

This table comes from immunoSEQ multiplex PCR, and its TCRdb copy is limited to in-frame clones, with some not included. The sample carries roughly 410,000 clones, 96% recorded once. The germline V gene has CDR1 LNHDA and CDR2 SQIVND (reference sequence). The CDR3 spans 17 residues. V gave up 4 bases and J gave up 3 bases; unmatched junction bases: 10. The sample taken for sequencing was memory CD8+ T cells sorted from blood. Described subset: CD45RO+ cells pooled with CCR7-negative TemRA cells. The clonotype comes from a man younger than 45 in good health. This chain links TRBV19 with TRBJ2-3; 10 bases agree with TRBD2. The chain's CDR3 is CASSSGASSGRTDTQYF. DNA of the CDR3: TGTGCCAGTAGTAGTGGGGCCTCTAGCGGGAGAACAGATACGCAGTATTTT.